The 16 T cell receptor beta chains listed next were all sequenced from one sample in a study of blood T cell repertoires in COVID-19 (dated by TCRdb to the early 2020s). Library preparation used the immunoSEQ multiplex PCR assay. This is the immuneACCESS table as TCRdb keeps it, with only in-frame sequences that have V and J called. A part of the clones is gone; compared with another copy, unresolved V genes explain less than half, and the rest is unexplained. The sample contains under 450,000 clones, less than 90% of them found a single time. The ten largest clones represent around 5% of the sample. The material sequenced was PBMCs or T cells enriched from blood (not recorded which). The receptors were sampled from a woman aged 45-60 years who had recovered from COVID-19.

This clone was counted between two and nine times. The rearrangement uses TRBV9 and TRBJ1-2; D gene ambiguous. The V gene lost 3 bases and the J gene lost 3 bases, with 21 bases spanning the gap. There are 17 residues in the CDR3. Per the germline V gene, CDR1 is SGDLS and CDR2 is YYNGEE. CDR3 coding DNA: TGTGCCAGCAGCGGGGGTGGGAGGGCGCCGCGGGACTATGGCTACACCTTC. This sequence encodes CASSGGGRAPRDYGYTF.

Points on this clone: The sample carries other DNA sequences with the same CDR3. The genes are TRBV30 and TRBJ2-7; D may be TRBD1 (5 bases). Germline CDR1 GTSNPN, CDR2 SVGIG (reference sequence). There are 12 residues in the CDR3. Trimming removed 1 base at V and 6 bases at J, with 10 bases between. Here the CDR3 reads CAWSGQGGEQYF. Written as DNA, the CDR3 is TGTGCCTGGAGTGGTCAGGGCGGCGAGCAGTACTTC. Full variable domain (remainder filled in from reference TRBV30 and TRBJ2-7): SQTIHQWPATLVQPVGSPLSLECTVEGTSNPNLYWYRQAAGRGLQLLFYSVGIGQISSEVPQNLSASRPQDRQFILSSKKLLLSDSGFYLCAWSGQGGEQYFGPGTRLTVT.

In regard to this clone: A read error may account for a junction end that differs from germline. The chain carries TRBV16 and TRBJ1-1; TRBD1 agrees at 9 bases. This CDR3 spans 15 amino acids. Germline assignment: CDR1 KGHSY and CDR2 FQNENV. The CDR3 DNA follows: TGTGCCAGCAGTCAATACTCCGGGACAGGGAGCGAAGCTTTCTTT. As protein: CASSQYSGTGSEAFF.

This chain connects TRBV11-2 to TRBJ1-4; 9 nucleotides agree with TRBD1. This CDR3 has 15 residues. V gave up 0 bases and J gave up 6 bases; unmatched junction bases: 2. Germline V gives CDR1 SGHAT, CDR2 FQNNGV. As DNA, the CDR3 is TGTGCCAGCAGCTTAGAGGGACAGGGATATGAAAAACTGTTTTTT. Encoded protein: CASSLEGQGYEKLFF.

The CDR3 DNA sequence: TGTGCCAGCCAAGCGACAGGGTTCCACGAGCAGTACTTC. The encoded protein is CASQATGFHEQYF. The chain employs TRBV19 and TRBJ2-7; 7 bases align to TRBD1. Trimming removed 9 bases from V and 5 bases from J; junction bases left unmatched: 10. CDR1 and CDR2 from the germline V gene are LNHDA and SQIVND (reference sequence). This CDR3 is 13 amino acids long.

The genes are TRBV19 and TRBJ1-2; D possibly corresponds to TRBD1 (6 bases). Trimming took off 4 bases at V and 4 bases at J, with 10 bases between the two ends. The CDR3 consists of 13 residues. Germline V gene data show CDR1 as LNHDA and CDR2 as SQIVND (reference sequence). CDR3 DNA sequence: TGTGCCAGTAGTACCCCGGACAGCTATGGCTACACCTTC. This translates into CASSTPDSYGYTF.

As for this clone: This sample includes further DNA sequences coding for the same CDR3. The CDR3 region is CASSLRGNYGYTF. The DNA of the CDR3 is TGTGCCAGCAGCTTGAGGGGAAACTATGGCTACACCTTC. The chain is built from TRBV5-6 and TRBJ1-2; D is perhaps TRBD1 (5 bases). Germline V CDR1 and CDR2: SGHDT, YYEEEE. Trimming stripped 1 base from V and 2 bases from J, with 6 bases between. This CDR3 has 13 residues.

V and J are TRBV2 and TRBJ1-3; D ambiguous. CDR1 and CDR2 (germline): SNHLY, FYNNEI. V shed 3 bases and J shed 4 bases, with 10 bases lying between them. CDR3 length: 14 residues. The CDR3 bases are TGTGCCAGCAGTGAGGCTGGGCTCGGAAACACCATATATTTT. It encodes CASSEAGLGNTIYF.

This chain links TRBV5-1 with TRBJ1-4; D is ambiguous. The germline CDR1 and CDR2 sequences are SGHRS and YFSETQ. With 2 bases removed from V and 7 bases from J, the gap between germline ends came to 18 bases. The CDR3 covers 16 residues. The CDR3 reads CASSLSDLAFGEKLFF. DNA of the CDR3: TGCGCCAGCAGCTTAAGTGATCTAGCATTTGGTGAAAAACTGTTTTTT.

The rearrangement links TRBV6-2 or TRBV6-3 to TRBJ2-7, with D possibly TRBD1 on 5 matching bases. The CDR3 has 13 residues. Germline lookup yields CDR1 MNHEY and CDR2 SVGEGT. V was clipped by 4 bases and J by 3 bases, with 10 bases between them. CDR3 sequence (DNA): TGTGCCAGCAGTTCAGGGTATTACTACGAGCAGTACTTC. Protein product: CASSSGYYYEQYF.

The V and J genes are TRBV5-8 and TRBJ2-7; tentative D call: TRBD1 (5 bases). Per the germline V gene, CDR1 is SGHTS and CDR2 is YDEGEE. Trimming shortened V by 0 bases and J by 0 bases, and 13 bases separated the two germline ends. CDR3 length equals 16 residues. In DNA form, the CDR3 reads TGTGCCAGCAGCTTGGAGGGCAGGGCAGTCTCCTACGAGCAGTACTTC. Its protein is CASSLEGRAVSYEQYF.

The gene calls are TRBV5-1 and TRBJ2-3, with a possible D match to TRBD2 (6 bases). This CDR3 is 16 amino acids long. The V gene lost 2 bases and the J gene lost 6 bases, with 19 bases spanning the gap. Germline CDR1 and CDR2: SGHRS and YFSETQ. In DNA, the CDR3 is TGCGCCAGCAGCTTTGGGGGAGGCCCCCCTGCGGATACGCAGTATTTT. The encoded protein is CASSFGGGPPADTQYF.

CDR3 nucleotide sequence: TGTGCCACCGGGCGGGGGCGCGGTCAGCCCCAGCATTTT. Its protein product is CATGRGRGQPQHF. The J gene is TRBJ1-5, the V gene TRBV27, with D possibly matching TRBD1 (6 bases). Trimming stripped 10 bases from V and 6 bases from J, with 16 bases between. The V gene's germline CDR1 is MNHEY and CDR2 SMNVEV (reference sequence). The CDR3 consists of 13 residues.

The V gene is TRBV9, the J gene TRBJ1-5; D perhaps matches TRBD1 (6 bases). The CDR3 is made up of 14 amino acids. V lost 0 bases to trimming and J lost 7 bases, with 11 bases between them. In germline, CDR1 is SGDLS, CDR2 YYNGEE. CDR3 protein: CASSVGDTTQPQHF. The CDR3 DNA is TGTGCCAGCAGCGTAGGGGACACTACCCAGCCCCAGCATTTT. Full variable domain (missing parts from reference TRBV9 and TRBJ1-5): DSGVTQTPKHLITATGQRVTLRCSPRSGDLSVYWYQQSLDQGLQFLIQYYNGEERAKGNILERFSAQQFPDLHSELNLSSLELGDSALYFCASSVGDTTQPQHFGDGTRLSIL.

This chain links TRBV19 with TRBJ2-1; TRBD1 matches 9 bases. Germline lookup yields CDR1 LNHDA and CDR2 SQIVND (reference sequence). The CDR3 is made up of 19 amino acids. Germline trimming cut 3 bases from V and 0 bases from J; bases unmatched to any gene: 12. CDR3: CASSMNSRDRVHSYNEQFF. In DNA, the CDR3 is TGTGCCAGTAGTATGAACTCCCGGGACAGGGTCCACTCCTACAATGAGCAGTTCTTC.

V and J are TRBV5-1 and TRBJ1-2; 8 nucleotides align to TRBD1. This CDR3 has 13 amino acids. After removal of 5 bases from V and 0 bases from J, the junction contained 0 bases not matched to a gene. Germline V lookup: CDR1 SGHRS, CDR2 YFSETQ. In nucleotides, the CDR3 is TGCGCCAGCAGGGACAGGGCTAACTATGGCTACACCTTC. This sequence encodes CASRDRANYGYTF.